This entry lists 13 T cell receptor beta chains sequenced from one sample in a study of blood T cells in healthy people across ages. A second PCR, run for about 7 to 11 cycles, used a sample-barcoded 5' primer plus a J-beta primer mix. From the 5' RACE reads, TCRdb called clonotypes with MiXCR, one entry per CDR3 protein. The sample yields 1.5 million to 2 million distinct CDR3 sequences, less than 50% seen once. The sequenced sample consisted of blood. The source is a middle-aged woman in good health.

The V call is TRBV10-3, the J call TRBJ2-1; TRBD1 agrees at 7 bases. Germline V gene sequence: CDR1 ENHRY, CDR2 SYGVKD. V lost 10 bases, J lost 2 bases, and 8 bases stayed unmatched. The CDR3 covers 14 residues. The CDR3 DNA follows: TGTGCCACAACAAGACAGGGACCCTACAATGAGCAGTTCTTC. Translated, it gives CATTRQGPYNEQFF.

The genes are TRBV20-1 and TRBJ1-5; no clear D. Deletions cut 0 bases from V and 0 bases from J, with 6 bases between. CDR1 and CDR2 (germline): DFQATT, SNEGSKA (reference sequence). CDR3 length: 14 residues. DNA of the CDR3: TGCAGTGCTAGAGACAGATCTAGCAATCAGCCCCAGCATTTT. It codes for CSARDRSSNQPQHF.

J is TRBJ1-5 and V is TRBV4-1; tentatively, D is TRBD1 (6 bases). The CDR3 length is 16 residues. Trimming shortened V by 0 bases and J by 9 bases, and 18 bases separated the two germline ends. In germline, CDR1 is MGHRA, CDR2 YSYEKL. In DNA, the CDR3 is TGCGCCAGCAGCCAAGAACCGGGACAAGAACGGCGGCCCCAGCATTTT. It codes for CASSQEPGQERRPQHF.

Only a few counts were recorded for this clonotype. This chain connects TRBV20-1 to TRBJ2-1; TRBD2 matches at 7 bases. V was clipped by 6 bases and J by 7 bases; unmatched bases: 12. The germline V gene encodes CDR1 DFQATT and CDR2 SNEGSKA (reference sequence). This CDR3 is built from 14 residues. Here the CDR3 reads CSALDQLARNEQFF. The CDR3 nucleotides are TGCAGTGCGCTCGACCAACTAGCGAGAAATGAGCAGTTCTTC.

As for this clonotype: An end of the junction differs from the germline gene, which may be a read error. This chain links TRBV5-1 with TRBJ2-3, with D perhaps matching TRBD1 (6 bases). This CDR3 contains 13 residues. From germline, CDR1 is SGHRS and CDR2 YFSETQ. This CDR3 is CASSSGDTDAQYF. CDR3 nucleotide sequence: TGCGCCAGCAGCTCCGGGGACACAGATGCGCAGTATTTT.

In its sample, this clonotype was seen a few times. The chain combines TRBV7-9 with TRBJ2-7; 7 nucleotides agree with TRBD1. The CDR3 contains 17 residues. Germline CDR1 reads SEHNR; CDR2 reads FQNEAQ (reference sequence). After removal of 2 bases from V and 2 bases from J, the junction contained 12 bases not matched to a gene. The CDR3: CASSLISGTVGTYEQYF. In DNA form, the CDR3 reads TGTGCCAGCAGCTTAATATCCGGGACAGTCGGCACCTACGAGCAGTACTTC.

The chain couples TRBV6-1 to TRBJ2-5, with 10 bases identical to TRBD2. The CDR3 covers 17 residues. Trimming cost V 6 bases and J 4 bases; bases outside gene matches: 14. Germline V gives CDR1 MNHNS, CDR2 SASEGT. CDR3 loop: CASSRPSGGAARETQYF. The CDR3 DNA reads TGTGCCAGCAGCCGTCCCAGCGGGGGGGCTGCACGAGAGACCCAGTACTTC.

V and J are TRBV6-5 and TRBJ2-5; 11 bases align to TRBD2. Germline trimming cut 0 bases from V and 9 bases from J; bases unmatched to any gene: 15. There are 18 residues in the CDR3. Per the germline V gene, CDR1 is MNHEY and CDR2 is SVGAGI. This chain's CDR3 is CASSYSLSASGGLRAQYF. In DNA, the CDR3 is TGTGCCAGCAGTTACTCTCTCTCGGCTAGCGGGGGGCTTAGGGCCCAGTACTTC.

The chain carries TRBV20-1 and TRBJ2-5; 11 bases align to TRBD2. With V trimmed by 6 bases and J by 1 base, 7 bases remained unmatched. The CDR3 extends over 15 amino acids. CDR1 is DFQATT and CDR2 is SNEGSKA in the germline V gene (reference sequence). This chain's CDR3 is CSAYRLAGSQETQYF. In DNA, the CDR3 is TGCAGTGCCTACCGACTAGCGGGGTCCCAAGAGACCCAGTACTTC.

This clonotype occurred a few times. This sequence joins TRBV12-3 or TRBV12-4 and TRBJ2-2, with a weak D call TRBD1 (6 bases). Deletions cut 6 bases from V and 0 bases from J, with 17 bases between. There are 17 residues in the CDR3. The CDR3 DNA follows: TGTGCCAGCAGCCCCCTTTTAAGGACAGCGAACACCGGGGAGCTGTTTTTT. This translates into CASSPLLRTANTGELFF.

This clonotype has only a few counts. This chain uses TRBV18 with TRBJ2-4, with D tentatively TRBD2 (5 bases). The V gene's germline CDR1 is KGHSH and CDR2 LQKENI. The CDR3 runs 14 residues. The V gene lost 4 bases and the J gene lost 8 bases, with 15 bases spanning the gap. CDR3 protein: CASSLREGRDIQYF. CDR3 nucleotide sequence: TGTGCCAGCTCACTACGGGAAGGGCGGGACATTCAGTACTTC. The whole variable domain, remainder taken from reference TRBV18 and TRBJ2-4, is NAGVMQNPRHLVRRRGQEARLRCSPMKGHSHVYWYRQLPEEGLKFMVYLQKENIIDESGMPKERFSAEFPKEGPSILRIQQVVRGDSAAYFCASSLREGRDIQYFGAGTRLSVL.

The chain employs TRBV6-2 or TRBV6-3 and TRBJ1-2, with D perhaps TRBD1 (5 bases). Trimming cost V 6 bases and J 4 bases, with 18 bases left between them. Germline V CDR1 and CDR2: MNHEY, SVGEGT. The CDR3 is made up of 15 amino acids. DNA of the CDR3: TGTGCCAGCAGGGCCCTCGGGGACGGCCTCTATGGCTACACCTTC. This encodes CASRALGDGLYGYTF.

The chain links TRBV7-9 to TRBJ1-2; D is perhaps TRBD1 (6 bases). CDR1 and CDR2 from the germline V gene are SEHNR and FQNEAQ (reference sequence). The CDR3 spans 15 residues. Trimming left V 3 bases short and J 2 bases short, with 13 bases between. The CDR3: CASSFGAGANYGYTF. The CDR3 DNA follows: TGTGCCAGCAGCTTCGGGGCAGGGGCGAACTATGGCTACACCTTC.